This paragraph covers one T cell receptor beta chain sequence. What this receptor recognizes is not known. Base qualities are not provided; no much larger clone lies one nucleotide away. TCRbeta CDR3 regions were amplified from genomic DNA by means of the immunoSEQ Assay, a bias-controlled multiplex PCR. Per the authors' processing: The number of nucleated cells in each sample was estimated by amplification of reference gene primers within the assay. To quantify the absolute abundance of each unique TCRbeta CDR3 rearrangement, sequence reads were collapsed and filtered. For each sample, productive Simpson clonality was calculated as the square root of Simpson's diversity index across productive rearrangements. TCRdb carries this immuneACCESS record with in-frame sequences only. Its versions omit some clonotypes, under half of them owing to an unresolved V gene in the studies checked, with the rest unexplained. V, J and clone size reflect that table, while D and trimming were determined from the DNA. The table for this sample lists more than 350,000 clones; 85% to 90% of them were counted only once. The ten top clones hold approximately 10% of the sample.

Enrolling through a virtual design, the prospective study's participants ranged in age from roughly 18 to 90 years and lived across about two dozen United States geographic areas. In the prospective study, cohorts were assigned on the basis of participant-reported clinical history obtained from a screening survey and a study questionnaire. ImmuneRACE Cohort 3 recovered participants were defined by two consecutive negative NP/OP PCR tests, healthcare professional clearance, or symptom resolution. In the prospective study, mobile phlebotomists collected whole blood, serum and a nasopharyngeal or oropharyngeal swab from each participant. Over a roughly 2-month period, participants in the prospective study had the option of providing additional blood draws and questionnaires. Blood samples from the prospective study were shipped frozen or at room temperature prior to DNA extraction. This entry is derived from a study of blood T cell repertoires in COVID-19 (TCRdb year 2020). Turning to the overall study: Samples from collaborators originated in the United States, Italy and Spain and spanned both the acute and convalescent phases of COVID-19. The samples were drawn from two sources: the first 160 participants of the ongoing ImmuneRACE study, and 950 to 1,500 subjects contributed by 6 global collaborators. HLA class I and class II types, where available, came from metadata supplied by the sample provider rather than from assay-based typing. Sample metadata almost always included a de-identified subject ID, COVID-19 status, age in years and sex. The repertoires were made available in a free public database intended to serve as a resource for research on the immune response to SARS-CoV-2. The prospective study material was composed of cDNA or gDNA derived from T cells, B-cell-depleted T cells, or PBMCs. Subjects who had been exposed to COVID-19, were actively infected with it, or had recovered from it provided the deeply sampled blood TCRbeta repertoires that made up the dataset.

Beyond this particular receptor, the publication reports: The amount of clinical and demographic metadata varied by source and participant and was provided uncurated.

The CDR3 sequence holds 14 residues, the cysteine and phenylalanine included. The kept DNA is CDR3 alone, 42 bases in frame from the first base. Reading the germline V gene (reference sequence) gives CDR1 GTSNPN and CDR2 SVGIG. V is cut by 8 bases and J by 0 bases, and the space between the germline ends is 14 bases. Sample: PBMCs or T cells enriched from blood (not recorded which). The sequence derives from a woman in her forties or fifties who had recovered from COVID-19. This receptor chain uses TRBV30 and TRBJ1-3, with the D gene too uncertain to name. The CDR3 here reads CALAVGGSGNTIYF. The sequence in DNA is TGTGCCCTCGCGGTGGGAGGCTCTGGAAACACCATATATTTT.